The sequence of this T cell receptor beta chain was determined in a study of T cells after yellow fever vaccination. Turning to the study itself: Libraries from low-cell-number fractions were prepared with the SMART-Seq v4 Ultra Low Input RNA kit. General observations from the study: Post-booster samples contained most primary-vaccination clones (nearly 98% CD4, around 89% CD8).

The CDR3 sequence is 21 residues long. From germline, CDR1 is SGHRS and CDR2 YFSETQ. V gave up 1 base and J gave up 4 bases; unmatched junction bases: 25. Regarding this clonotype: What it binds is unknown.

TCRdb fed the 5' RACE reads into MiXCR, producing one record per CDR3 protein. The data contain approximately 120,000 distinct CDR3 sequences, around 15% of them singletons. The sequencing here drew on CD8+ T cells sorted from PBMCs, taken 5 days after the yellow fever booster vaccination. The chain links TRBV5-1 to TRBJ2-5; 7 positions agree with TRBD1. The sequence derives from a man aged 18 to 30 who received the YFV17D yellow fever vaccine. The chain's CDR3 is CASSLSAKGFWDSGLGETQYF. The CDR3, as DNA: TGCGCCAGCAGCTTGTCGGCCAAGGGCTTCTGGGACAGCGGATTGGGAGAGACCCAGTACTTC.